This TCR beta chain was obtained from a study of T cells in tumors and immune-related adverse events. Trimming cost V 1 base and J 0 bases, with 7 bases left between them. Germline loops: CDR1 SGHTA, CDR2 FQGNSA. The CDR3 totals 15 residues. The assay was immunoSEQ multiplex PCR, and TCRdb's table has in-frame clones only and misses some. The profile covers more than 10,000 clones, with 92% appearing a single time and more than 1.4% taken by the ten largest. The starting material was lymph node tissue, obtained from a patient treated with anti-PD-1 therapy. The TCR comes from a female donor with metastatic renal cell carcinoma. The chain carries TRBV7-2 and TRBJ2-1, with D uncertain. Written as DNA, the CDR3 is TGTGCCAGCAGCTTAGTTGGGGACTCCTACAATGAGCAGTTCTTC. Protein sequence: CASSLVGDSYNEQFF. Full variable domain (missing parts from reference TRBV7-2 and TRBJ2-1): GAGVSQSPSNKVTEKGKDVELRCDPISGHTALYWYRQSLGQGLEFLIYFQGNSAPDKSGLPSDRFSAERTGGSVSTLTIQRTQQEDSAVYLCASSLVGDSYNEQFFGPGTRLTVL.